Listed here are 14 T cell receptor beta chains from one sample, sequenced in a study of T cells in localized non-small cell lung cancer. Using immunoSEQ multiplex PCR, the repertoire was profiled, and TCRdb retains in-frame clones only, with some absent. The data contain 60,000 to 75,000 clones, 70% to 90% of them seen just once; the ten biggest clones take up about 13%. The sequencing used peripheral blood, collected before any cancer treatment. These receptors were collected from an older female donor with stage I lung adenocarcinoma.

Only one count was recorded for this clone. This sequence joins TRBV5-6 and TRBJ2-4, with D hard to call. CDR3 size: 18 residues. V lost 0 bases, J lost 1 base, and 17 bases lay in between. Germline values: CDR1 SGHDT, CDR2 YYEEEE. The CDR3 nucleotides are TGTGCCAGCAGCTTGGCCGAGGTGGGTCGTGTGGCCAAAAACATTCAGTACTTC. This gives the protein CASSLAEVGRVAKNIQYF.

The chain joins TRBV6-6 to TRBJ2-5, with 9 bases matching TRBD1. Germline V gene data show CDR1 as MNHNY and CDR2 as SVGAGI (reference sequence). Trimming took 6 bases from V and 5 from J; bases not matched to a gene: 4. The CDR3 is 13 amino acids. The CDR3 here is CASRSGTGETQYF. The CDR3 DNA follows: TGTGCCAGCAGATCCGGGACAGGGGAGACCCAGTACTTC.

CDR3 loop: CASSVTARGRYEQYF. The CDR3 bases are TGTGCCAGTAGCGTCACTGCCAGGGGGAGGTACGAGCAGTACTTC. The J gene is TRBJ2-7, the V gene TRBV19, with TRBD1 as a possible D gene (7 bases). Germline V gene lookup returns CDR1 LNHDA and CDR2 SQIVND (reference sequence). V lost 6 bases and J 4 bases, leaving 19 bases between the germline ends. The CDR3 has 15 amino acids.

The genes are TRBV7-2 and TRBJ2-3; 8 positions agree with TRBD2. CDR3 length: 17 residues. Germline V gene sequence: CDR1 SGHTA, CDR2 FQGNSA. V lost 3 bases to trimming and J lost 5 bases; unmatched junction nucleotides: 13. CDR3 DNA: TGTGCCAGCAGCTTGAGGGAACGGGGGGGCAAGAGAGATACGCAGTATTTT. Its translation: CASSLRERGGKRDTQYF.

This sequence joins TRBV5-8 and TRBJ1-2; no reliable D call. CDR1 is SGHTS, CDR2 YDEGEE, per germline. This CDR3 comprises 15 residues. Trimming removed 4 bases at V and 1 base at J, with 14 bases between. The CDR3 nucleotides are TGTGCCAGCAGCCCCCGAGCCGGCAGTAACTATGGCTACACCTTC. Encoded protein: CASSPRAGSNYGYTF.

The rearrangement links TRBV6-6 to TRBJ1-5, with D hard to call. Trimming took 10 bases from V and 7 from J, leaving 11 bases between them. The CDR3 has 11 amino acids. Per germline, CDR1 MNHNY and CDR2 SVGAGI (reference sequence). In nucleotides, the CDR3 is TGTGCCAATTCTCGCGGCCAGCCCCAGCATTTT. Amino acid sequence: CANSRGQPQHF.

This chain connects TRBV4-2 to TRBJ2-5; 10 bases are a match to TRBD2. CDR3 length: 15 amino acids. V dropped 0 bases and J dropped 5; count of bases not matched to a gene: 3. Per germline, CDR1 LGHNA and CDR2 YNFKEQ. The CDR3 DNA reads as TGTGCCAGCAGCCAAGATTATAGCGGGAGGGAGACCCAGTACTTC. It is translated as CASSQDYSGRETQYF.

J is TRBJ2-6 and V is TRBV2; perhaps TRBD2 as D (7 bases). The V and J ends lost 6 bases and 0 bases respectively, with 18 bases between them. Germline lookup yields CDR1 SNHLY and CDR2 FYNNEI. The CDR3 is 18 amino acids. The CDR3 here is CASRGGGAWISGANVLTF. The CDR3 DNA sequence: TGTGCCAGCAGAGGCGGGGGCGCATGGATCTCTGGGGCCAACGTCCTGACTTTC.

The chain has TRBV5-1 and TRBJ1-5; the D is unclear. V was cut by 4 bases and J by 1 base, with 12 bases left in between. Germline V lookup: CDR1 SGHRS, CDR2 YFSETQ. The CDR3 spans 15 residues. The CDR3 bases are TGCGCCAGCAGCCCGGAAGGAGGAAGCAATCAGCCCCAGCATTTT. Translation: CASSPEGGSNQPQHF.

The chain employs TRBV5-5 and TRBJ1-1; 7 bases are a match to TRBD1. The CDR3 totals 12 residues. CDR1 is SGHKS and CDR2 is YYEKEE in the germline V gene (reference sequence). J was trimmed by 10 bases and V by 0 bases; bases with no gene match: 3. The CDR3 is CASSLEGARAFF. Here the CDR3 DNA reads TGTGCCAGCAGCTTGGAGGGGGCCAGAGCTTTCTTT.

CDR3 region: CASSLGGSYNEQFF. The CDR3 DNA is TGTGCCAGCAGCTTAGGTGGCAGCTACAATGAGCAGTTCTTC. The chain has TRBV11-2 and TRBJ2-1; no firm D call. The V gene's germline CDR1 is SGHAT and CDR2 FQNNGV. The CDR3 extends over 14 amino acids. The V end lost 1 base, the J end lost 3 bases, and 7 bases lay between the germline ends. The full variable domain, its missing parts supplied by reference TRBV11-2 and TRBJ2-1, is EAGVAQSPRYKIIEKRQSVAFWCNPISGHATLYWYQQILGQGPKLLIQFQNNGVVDDSQLPKDRFSAERLKGVDSTLKIQPAKLEDSAVYLCASSLGGSYNEQFFGPGTRLTVL.

The chain uses TRBV9 and TRBJ1-3; 9 positions match TRBD1. There are 15 residues in the CDR3. V was pared by 0 bases and J by 2 bases, with 0 bases of the junction left unmatched. The germline CDR1 and CDR2 sequences are SGDLS and YYNGEE. The CDR3: CASSVGTGAGNTIYF. The CDR3 nucleotides are TGTGCCAGCAGCGTAGGGACAGGGGCTGGAAACACCATATATTTT.

This clone was observed once. The chain carries TRBV4-1 and TRBJ1-4; D may be TRBD1 (6 bases). Trimming removed 2 bases from V and 7 bases from J, with 17 bases in between. This CDR3 contains 16 residues. Germline values: CDR1 MGHRA, CDR2 YSYEKL. The CDR3, as DNA: TGCGCCAGCAGCCAATTTGTTGGGGGGCTTAGTGAAAAACTGTTTTTT. This encodes CASSQFVGGLSEKLFF.

This rearrangement joins TRBV9 to TRBJ2-7; D perhaps matches TRBD1 (5 bases). The germline V gene has CDR1 SGDLS and CDR2 YYNGEE. The CDR3 totals 15 residues. Trimming took off 4 bases at V and 2 bases at J, with 16 bases between the two ends. Written as DNA, the CDR3 is TGTGCCAGCAGCCCCTGGGGCAGGGATACCTACGAGCAGTACTTC. It is translated as CASSPWGRDTYEQYF.